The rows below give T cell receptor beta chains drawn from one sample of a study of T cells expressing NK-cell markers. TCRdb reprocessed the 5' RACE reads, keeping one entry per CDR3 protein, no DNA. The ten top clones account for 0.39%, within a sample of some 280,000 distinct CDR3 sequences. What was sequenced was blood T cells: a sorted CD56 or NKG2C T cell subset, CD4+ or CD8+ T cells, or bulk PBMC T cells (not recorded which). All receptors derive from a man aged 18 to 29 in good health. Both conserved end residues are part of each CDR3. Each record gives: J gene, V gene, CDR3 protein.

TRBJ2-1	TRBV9	CASSVDPSQGVENEQFF
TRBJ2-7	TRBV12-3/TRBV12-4	CASRGTGDYEQYF
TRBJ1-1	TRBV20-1	CSAGGLRNTEAFF
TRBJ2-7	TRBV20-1	CSANPAGNEQYF
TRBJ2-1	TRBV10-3	CAIALSTDNEQFF
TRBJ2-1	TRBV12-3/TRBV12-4	CASTTPRLGFYNEQFF
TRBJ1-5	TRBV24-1	CATQNSMGNQPQHF
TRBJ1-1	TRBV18	CASSPWAGELSDTEAFF
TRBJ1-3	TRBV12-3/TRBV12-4	CASRKPRGAGGNTIYF
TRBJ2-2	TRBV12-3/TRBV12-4	CARIAGGPGELFF
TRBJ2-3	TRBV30	CAWTGGGDTQYF
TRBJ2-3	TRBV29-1	CSVAQRVGGRTDTQYF
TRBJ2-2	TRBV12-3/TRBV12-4	CASNPNAGELFF
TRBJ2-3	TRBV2	CARQERESTDTQYF
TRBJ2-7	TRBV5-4	CASSSPASGSNYEQYF
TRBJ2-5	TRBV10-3	CAIQLAGGETQYF
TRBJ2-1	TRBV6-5	CASSYSIGGGRQFF
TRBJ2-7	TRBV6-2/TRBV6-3	CASGAGGGGWVYEQYF
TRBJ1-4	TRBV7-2	CASSVGGRGKLFF
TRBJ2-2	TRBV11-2	CASSPRVRSSNTGELFF
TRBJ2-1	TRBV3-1	CASSQAGTRYNEQFF
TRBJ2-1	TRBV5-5	CASRKEPRGTGTEQFF
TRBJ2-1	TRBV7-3	CASSTQTGRVGNEQFF
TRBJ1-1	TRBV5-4	CASSLAGVRNTEAFF
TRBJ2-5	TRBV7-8	CASTPGTSRQETQYF
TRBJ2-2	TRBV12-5	CATTEGLNTGELFF
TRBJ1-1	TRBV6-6	CASSLQGDTEAFF
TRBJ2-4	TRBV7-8	CASSLGAGQSTKNIQYF
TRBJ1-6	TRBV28	CASSFRVSNSPLHF
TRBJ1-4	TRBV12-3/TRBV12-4	CASSLRRSGVEKLFF
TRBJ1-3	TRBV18	CASSPDGVSGNTIYF
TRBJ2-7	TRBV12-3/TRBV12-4	CASSSRRPGRFYEQYF
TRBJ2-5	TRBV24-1	CATSDPGPSTQYF
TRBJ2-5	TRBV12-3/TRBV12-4	CASQNSGRAQETQYF
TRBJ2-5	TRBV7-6	CASSSLLQETQYF
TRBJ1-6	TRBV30	CACGTSPDSPLHF
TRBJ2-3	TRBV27	CASSLSGTSASDTQYF
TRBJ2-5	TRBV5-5	CASNTGVGKETQYF
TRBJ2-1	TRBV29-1	CSVEHRREQFF
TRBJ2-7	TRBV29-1	CSVTTGAGQYF
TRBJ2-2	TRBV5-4	CASRRTSGDYTGELFF
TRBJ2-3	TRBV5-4	CASSRTEKDTQYF
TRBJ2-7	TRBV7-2	CASSLRQTYEQYF
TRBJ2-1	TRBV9	CASSVSSGRAYNEQFF
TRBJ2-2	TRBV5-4	CASSRGTGPDTGELFF
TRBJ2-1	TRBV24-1	CATSDLAGSLNEQFF
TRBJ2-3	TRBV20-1	CSAGSGSRNTQYF
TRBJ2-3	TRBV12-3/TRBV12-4	CASSSGVGTDTQYF
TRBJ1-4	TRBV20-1	CSAAALNWRGNEKLFF